This TCR beta chain was observed in a study of blood T cell repertoires in COVID-19. In germline, CDR1 is DFQATT, CDR2 SNEGSKA (reference sequence). This CDR3 has 12 residues. V shed 3 bases and J shed 2 bases, with 7 bases lying between them. This table comes from immunoSEQ multiplex PCR, and its TCRdb copy is limited to in-frame clones, with some not included. Here the sample spans some 100,000 clones, 80% to 95% being singletons. Sequenced sample: peripheral blood. The V and J genes are TRBV20-1 and TRBJ2-5, with D unclear. This clonotype was obtained from a man between 65 and 85 years old with acute or convalescent COVID-19. CDR3 in DNA: TGCAGTGCTAGTTCCAGACAAGAGACCCAGTACTTC. Amino acid sequence: CSASSRQETQYF.